The 25 T cell receptor beta chains below all came from one sample that was sequenced in a study of cytomegalovirus exposure and HLA in healthy donors. This PCR relied on a set of 60 Vbeta primers and 13 Jbeta primers. Repertoires were generated with immunoSEQ multiplex PCR, while TCRdb's copy carries only in-frame clones and drops some. In the table there are 140,000 or so clones, roughly 76% of which are singletons. Material: PBMCs. Receptors were obtained from a female donor in good health and CMV-seronegative.

This clone showed up just once. The J gene is TRBJ2-1, the V gene TRBV30; no clear D. CDR3 length: 14 residues. Germline V CDR1 and CDR2: GTSNPN, SVGIG (reference sequence). V shed 1 base and J shed 4 bases, with 11 bases lying between them. The CDR3 is CAWSDLTRYNEQFF. CDR3 DNA: TGTGCCTGGAGTGACCTTACTCGGTACAATGAGCAGTTCTTC.

In this sample, this clone turned up a few times. This chain joins TRBV5-1 and TRBJ2-4; D may be TRBD2 (6 bases). Trimming shortened V by 1 base and J by 0 bases, and 11 bases separated the two germline ends. Germline V gene data show CDR1 as SGHRS and CDR2 as YFSETQ. The CDR3 is made up of 16 amino acids. The CDR3 spells CASSLTGELAKNIQYF. CDR3 sequence (DNA): TGCGCCAGCAGCTTGACGGGGGAGCTAGCCAAAAACATTCAGTACTTC.

The chain recombines TRBV7-9 with TRBJ1-1, with D hard to call. Per the germline V gene, CDR1 is SEHNR and CDR2 is FQNEAQ (reference sequence). Trimming removed 8 bases from V and 7 bases from J, with 20 bases in between. There are 14 residues in the CDR3. CDR3 amino acids: CASVGEGWSFEAFF. The CDR3 nucleotides are TGTGCCAGCGTCGGTGAGGGTTGGAGCTTTGAAGCTTTCTTT.

The chain combines TRBV7-9 with TRBJ2-7; a possible D gene is TRBD2 (6 bases). Germline loops: CDR1 SEHNR, CDR2 FQNEAQ (reference sequence). V was pared by 4 bases and J by 6 bases, with 19 bases between. The CDR3 length is 15 residues. The CDR3 nucleotides are TGTGCCAGCAGCTACCGGGACTCACGAACGCGCGAGCAGTACTTC. As protein: CASSYRDSRTREQYF. The entire variable domain, with the rest obtained from reference TRBV7-9 and TRBJ2-7, is as follows: DTGVSQNPRHKITKRGQNVTFRCDPISEHNRLYWYRQTLGQGPEFLTYFQNEAQLEKSRLLSDRFSAERPKGSFSTLEIQRTEQGDSAMYLCASSYRDSRTREQYFGPGTRLTVT.

The CDR3 here is CASSDNRGQIETQYF. The CDR3 DNA reads TGTGCCAGCAGTGACAACAGGGGGCAGATTGAGACCCAGTACTTC. The chain links TRBV6-4 to TRBJ2-5; 9 nucleotides agree with TRBD1. CDR3 length: 15 amino acids. CDR1 and CDR2 (germline): MRHNA, SNTAGT. With 2 bases clipped from V and 5 bases from J, the junction kept 6 bases outside the gene matches.

The chain couples TRBV4-1 to TRBJ1-2; TRBD1 is a possible D gene (5 bases). V was trimmed by 2 bases and J by 8 bases, leaving 18 bases between them. The CDR3 has 15 amino acids. The germline gives CDR1 MGHRA, CDR2 YSYEKL. The CDR3 DNA reads TGCGCCAGCAGCCAACGAACGGGGGTATCCTACGGCTACACCTTC. Its translation is CASSQRTGVSYGYTF.

The chain couples TRBV13 to TRBJ2-7; 7 bases agree with TRBD1. Unmatched junction bases numbered 10, after V lost 3 bases and J lost 5 bases. The CDR3 is 15 residues long. CDR1 is PRHDT and CDR2 is FYEKMQ in the germline V gene (reference sequence). CDR3 nucleotide sequence: TGTGCCAGCAGCTTTTTCAGGGGGTTGAATGACGAGCAGTACTTC. Amino acids: CASSFFRGLNDEQYF. Combining the CDR3 with reference TRBV13 and TRBJ2-7 gives the whole variable domain AAGVIQSPRHLIKEKRETATLKCYPIPRHDTVYWYQQGPGQDPQFLISFYEKMQSDKGSIPDRFSAQQFSDYHSELNMSSLELGDSALYFCASSFFRGLNDEQYFGPGTRLTVT.

This clone was observed a few times. The rearrangement links TRBV11-3 to TRBJ1-1; 7 bases are shared with TRBD1. The ends lost 3 bases at V and 11 bases at J; junction bases unmatched: 9. CDR3 length equals 13 residues. The V gene's germline CDR1 is SGHNT and CDR2 YENEEA. The CDR3 sequence is CASSLTTGAGAFF. In DNA form, the CDR3 reads TGTGCCAGCAGCTTGACAACAGGGGCTGGGGCTTTCTTT. The entire variable domain, with the rest obtained from reference TRBV11-3 and TRBJ1-1, is as follows: EAGVVQSPRYKIIEKKQPVAFWCNPISGHNTLYWYLQNLGQGPELLIRYENEEAVDDSQLPKDRFSAERLKGVDSTLKIQPAELGDSAVYLCASSLTTGAGAFFGQGTRLTVV.

This sequence joins TRBV27 and TRBJ2-1, with TRBD1 matching 8 bases. Trimming removed 5 bases from V and 10 bases from J; junction bases left unmatched: 4. The CDR3 runs 12 residues. CDR1 is MNHEY and CDR2 is SMNVEV in the germline V gene (reference sequence). The CDR3 here is CASSAQGAEQFF. The CDR3 nucleotides read TGTGCCAGCAGTGCCCAGGGGGCCGAGCAGTTCTTC.

This chain links TRBV2 with TRBJ2-2; tentatively, D is TRBD1 (5 bases). V was pared by 4 bases and J by 6 bases, with 12 bases between. This CDR3 comprises 14 residues. Germline V gene sequence: CDR1 SNHLY, CDR2 FYNNEI. The DNA of the CDR3 is TGTGCCAGCAGTGGGACAATCATATCCGGGGAGCTGTTTTTT. Amino acid sequence: CASSGTIISGELFF.

The chain couples TRBV4-2 to TRBJ2-5, with 8 bases aligning to TRBD1. The ends lost 0 bases at V and 8 bases at J; junction bases unmatched: 5. Germline V lookup: CDR1 LGHNA, CDR2 YNFKEQ. The CDR3 runs 14 residues. In nucleotides, the CDR3 is TGTGCCAGCAGCCAAGATCGGGGGACAGGCACCCAGTACTTC. This encodes CASSQDRGTGTQYF.

The J gene is TRBJ1-1, the V gene TRBV27, with TRBD1 matching 8 bases. Trimming cost V 5 bases and J 3 bases; bases outside gene matches: 8. From germline, CDR1 is MNHEY and CDR2 SMNVEV (reference sequence). The CDR3 length is 15 residues. CDR3 loop: CASSQIDRGDTEAFF. In DNA form, the CDR3 reads TGTGCCAGCAGTCAAATCGACAGGGGTGACACTGAAGCTTTCTTT.

The gene calls are TRBV2 and TRBJ1-5; no clear D. Trimming stripped 5 bases from V and 0 bases from J, with 11 bases between. This CDR3 is built from 15 residues. Germline V gene sequence: CDR1 SNHLY, CDR2 FYNNEI. In nucleotides, the CDR3 is TGTGCCAGCAGTCCCGACAAGAATAGCAATCAGCCCCAGCATTTT. Encoded protein: CASSPDKNSNQPQHF.

This chain links TRBV9 with TRBJ1-1, with a tentative D call TRBD1 (5 bases). With 0 bases removed from V and 1 base from J, the gap between germline ends came to 13 bases. Germline CDR1 and CDR2: SGDLS and YYNGEE. The CDR3 contains 16 residues. DNA of the CDR3: TGTGCCAGCAGCGTAGGTGGGGCCTCAGCGAACACTGAAGCTTTCTTT. Translated: CASSVGGASANTEAFF.

The J gene is TRBJ1-1, the V gene TRBV19, with a possible D match to TRBD1 (6 bases). V gave up 4 bases and J gave up 1 base, with 10 bases separating them. The germline CDR1 and CDR2 sequences are LNHDA and SQIVND (reference sequence). The CDR3 runs to 14 residues. The CDR3 reads CASSRTETNTEAFF. The CDR3 coding sequence is TGTGCCAGTAGTAGGACAGAGACGAACACTGAAGCTTTCTTT.

V and J are TRBV5-6 and TRBJ2-1; 11 bases match TRBD2. Per the germline V gene, CDR1 is SGHDT and CDR2 is YYEEEE. V lost 5 bases to trimming and J lost 1 base; unmatched junction nucleotides: 8. The CDR3 is made up of 17 amino acids. The CDR3 loop is CASSRLAGLGSYNEQFF. The CDR3 DNA sequence: TGTGCCAGCAGTCGACTAGCGGGATTGGGTTCCTACAATGAGCAGTTCTTC.

CDR3 amino acids: CASSTRDSPHNEQFF. DNA for the CDR3: TGTGCCAGCAGTACCCGGGACTCGCCGCACAATGAGCAGTTCTTC. The gene calls are TRBV13 and TRBJ2-1, with D perhaps TRBD2 (6 bases). The CDR3 is made up of 15 amino acids. CDR1 is PRHDT and CDR2 is FYEKMQ in the germline V gene (reference sequence). The V end lost 6 bases, the J end lost 5 bases, and 17 bases lay between the germline ends.

The chain employs TRBV2 and TRBJ2-7; 11 nucleotides align to TRBD2. CDR3 length: 15 residues. Germline V gene sequence: CDR1 SNHLY, CDR2 FYNNEI. The junction had 9 bases not matched to a gene; V was cut back by 4 bases and J by 7 bases. This CDR3 is CASSGTSGPPEEQYF. The CDR3 DNA reads TGTGCCAGCAGTGGGACTAGCGGGCCCCCAGAGGAGCAGTACTTC.

The chain has TRBV11-2 and TRBJ2-2, with D possibly being TRBD1 (6 bases). V dropped 5 bases and J dropped 3 bases, with 16 bases sitting between them. The CDR3 has 16 amino acids. Looked up from germline, CDR1 is SGHAT and CDR2 is FQNNGV. CDR3 nucleotide sequence: TGTGCCAGCAGCCCAGGCAGGGGAGTGGACACCGGGGAGCTGTTTTTT. The encoded protein is CASSPGRGVDTGELFF.

This clone showed up just a few times. CDR3 sequence reads: CASSSPPLARGLEETQYF. The CDR3 region has the DNA TGTGCCAGCAGTTCTCCACCCCTAGCCAGGGGGCTCGAAGAGACCCAGTACTTC. V gene TRBV27 combines with J gene TRBJ2-5; 8 bases align to TRBD1. Germline V CDR1 and CDR2: MNHEY, SMNVEV (reference sequence). This CDR3 has 18 amino acids. V dropped 4 bases and J dropped 3; count of bases not matched to a gene: 16.

The genes are TRBV27 and TRBJ1-1; TRBD1 might be the D (5 bases). Between the trimmed V and J ends, which lost 6 bases and 4 bases, there was a span of 15 bases. CDR1 is MNHEY and CDR2 is SMNVEV in the germline V gene (reference sequence). CDR3 size: 14 residues. CDR3 bases: TGTGCCAGCAGATTGGGGGGTATCAGCACTGAAGCTTTCTTT. This codes for CASRLGGISTEAFF.

The chain joins TRBV6-1 to TRBJ2-5, with 10 bases matching TRBD1. J was trimmed by 2 bases and V by 8 bases; bases with no gene match: 8. Germline CDR1 MNHNS, CDR2 SASEGT. This CDR3 is built from 15 residues. Here the CDR3 DNA reads TGTGCCAGCCTCAGGGACAGGGGCACACAAGAGACCCAGTACTTC. It codes for CASLRDRGTQETQYF.

This chain connects TRBV30 to TRBJ1-1, with TRBD1 matching over 7 bases. This CDR3 has 14 residues. Germline loops: CDR1 GTSNPN, CDR2 SVGIG (reference sequence). Losses at the gene ends were 2 bases for V and 6 bases for J; bases not matched to a gene: 9. The chain's CDR3 is CAWSFAATGPEAFF. The CDR3 DNA sequence: TGTGCCTGGAGTTTCGCCGCGACAGGGCCTGAAGCTTTCTTT.

The chain recombines TRBV6-5 with TRBJ1-5; 7 positions agree with TRBD1. Trimming cost V 6 bases and J 5 bases; bases outside gene matches: 7. The CDR3 contains 14 residues. Germline CDR1 reads MNHEY; CDR2 reads SVGAGI. Written as DNA, the CDR3 is TGTGCCAGCAGGAGCAGGGGGATCGATCAGCCCCAGCATTTT. This translates into CASRSRGIDQPQHF.

V usage is TRBV10-3 and J usage is TRBJ2-7; possibly TRBD2 for D (6 bases). The V gene lost 7 bases and the J gene lost 7 bases, with 17 bases spanning the gap. The CDR3 extends over 13 amino acids. Germline V gene lookup returns CDR1 ENHRY and CDR2 SYGVKD. The DNA for the CDR3 is TGTGCCATCACCATGGACTACGTGGGTGAGCAGTACTTC. Translating gives CAITMDYVGEQYF.